The T cell receptor beta chain described here comes from a study of control samples from healthy donors and cancer patients. Trimming took off 5 bases at V and 0 bases at J, with 20 bases between the two ends. CDR1 is MNHNY, CDR2 SVGAGI, per germline (reference sequence). This CDR3 has 19 residues. Profiled with immunoSEQ multiplex PCR; TCRdb holds only in-frame clones, not every one. The table has approximately 76,000 clones, about 79% seen once. The sequenced sample consisted of PBMCs. This receptor was identified in a man between 60 and 70 years old with head and neck cancer. The chain combines TRBV6-6 with TRBJ2-6; D possibly corresponds to TRBD1 (6 bases). In nucleotides, the CDR3 is TGTGCCAGCAGTCATGGGGGCCAGATTCTTCTCTCTGGGGCCAACGTCCTGACTTTC. Translation gives CASSHGGQILLSGANVLTF.